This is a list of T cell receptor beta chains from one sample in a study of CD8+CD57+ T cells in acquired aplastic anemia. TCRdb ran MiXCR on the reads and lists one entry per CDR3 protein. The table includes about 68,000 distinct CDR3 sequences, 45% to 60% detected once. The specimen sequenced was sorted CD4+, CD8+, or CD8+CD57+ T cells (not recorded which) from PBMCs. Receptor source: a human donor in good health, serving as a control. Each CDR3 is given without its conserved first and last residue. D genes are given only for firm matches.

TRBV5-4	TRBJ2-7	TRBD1	ASSLAPGQGVDEQY
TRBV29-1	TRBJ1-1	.	SVDWAQTGTAEAF
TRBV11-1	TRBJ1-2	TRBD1	ASSLTYGQERYGYT
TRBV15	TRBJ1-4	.	ATSRDLAIGADEKLF
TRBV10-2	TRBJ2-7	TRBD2	ASSTTGLAVYEQY
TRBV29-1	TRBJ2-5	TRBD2	SVDRGVAQY
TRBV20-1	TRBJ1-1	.	SATIGGMWGQNTEAF
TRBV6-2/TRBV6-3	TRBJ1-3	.	ASSFGSRAASGNTIY
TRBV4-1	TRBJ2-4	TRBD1	ASSQEEGWGQLNIQY
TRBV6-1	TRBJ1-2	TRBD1	ASAPGQGSGYT